This T cell receptor (beta chain) is from a study of identical twins. Regarding the study as a whole: Part of the zero-insertion signal could reflect confounding by invariant MAIT and iNKT cells. Researchers reported weaker excess twin sharing in beta out-of-frame sequences.

A universal primer site came from template switching; cDNA carried unique molecular identifiers. A single record per CDR3 protein comes from TCRdb applying MiXCR to the 5' RACE reads. The repertoire holds roughly 470,000 distinct CDR3 sequences, with roughly an eighth as singletons. As regards this clonotype: Its antigen is as yet unknown.

Trimming took off 0 bases at V and 0 bases at J, with 12 bases between the two ends. This CDR3 has 17 residues. Germline values: CDR1 LGHDT, CDR2 YNNKEL (reference sequence). This same sample was also taken into another study, of yellow fever vaccine responses in identical twins.

This receptor was identified in a woman between 18 and 29 years old in good health. Specimen: CD4+ T cells sorted from blood. The gene calls are TRBV3-1 and TRBJ2-1; D not certain. The chain's CDR3 is CASSQDLVSSSYNEQFF. The CDR3 DNA follows: TGTGCCAGCAGCCAAGATCTAGTTAGCAGCTCCTACAATGAGCAGTTCTTC.